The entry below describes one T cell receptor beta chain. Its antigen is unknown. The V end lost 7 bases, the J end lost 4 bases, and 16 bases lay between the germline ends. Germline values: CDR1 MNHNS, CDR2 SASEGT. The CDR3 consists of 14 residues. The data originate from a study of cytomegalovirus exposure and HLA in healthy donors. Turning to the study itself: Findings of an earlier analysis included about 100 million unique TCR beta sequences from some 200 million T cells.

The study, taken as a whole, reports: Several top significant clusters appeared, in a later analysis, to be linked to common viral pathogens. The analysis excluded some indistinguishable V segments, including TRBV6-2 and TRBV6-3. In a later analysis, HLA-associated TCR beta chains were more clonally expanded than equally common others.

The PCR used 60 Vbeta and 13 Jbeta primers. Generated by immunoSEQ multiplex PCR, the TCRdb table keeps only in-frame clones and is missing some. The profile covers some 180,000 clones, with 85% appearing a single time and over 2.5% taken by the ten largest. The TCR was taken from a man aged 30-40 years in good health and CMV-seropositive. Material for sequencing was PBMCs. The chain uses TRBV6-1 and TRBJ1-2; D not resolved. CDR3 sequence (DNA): TGTGCCAGCACCCAAGGGTCCGGACTCTATGGCTACACCTTC. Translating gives CASTQGSGLYGYTF.